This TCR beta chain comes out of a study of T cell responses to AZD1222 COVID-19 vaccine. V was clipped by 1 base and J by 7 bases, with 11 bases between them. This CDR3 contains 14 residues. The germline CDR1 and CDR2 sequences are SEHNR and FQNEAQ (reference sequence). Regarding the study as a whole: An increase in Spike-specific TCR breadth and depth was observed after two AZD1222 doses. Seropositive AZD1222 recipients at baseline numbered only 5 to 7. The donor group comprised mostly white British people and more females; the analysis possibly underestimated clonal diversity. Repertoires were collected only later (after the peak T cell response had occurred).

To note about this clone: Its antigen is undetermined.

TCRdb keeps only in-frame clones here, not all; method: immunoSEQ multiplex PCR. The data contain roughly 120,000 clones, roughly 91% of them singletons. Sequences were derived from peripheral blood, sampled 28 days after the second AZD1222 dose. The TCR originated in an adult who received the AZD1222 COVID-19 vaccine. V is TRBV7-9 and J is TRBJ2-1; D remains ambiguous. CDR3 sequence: CASSLDTEVNEQFF. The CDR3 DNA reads TGTGCCAGCAGCTTAGATACAGAGGTGAATGAGCAGTTCTTC.